These 20 T cell receptor beta chains share one sample of origin, sequenced in a study of blood T cell repertoires in COVID-19. Measured with immunoSEQ multiplex PCR; TCRdb has only the in-frame clones, and not every one. The profile shows roughly 66,000 clones, around 93% of them singletons. Source material: peripheral blood. The receptor source for this set is a human donor in a cohort sampled during active COVID-19.

The genes are TRBV27 and TRBJ2-1, with 11 nucleotides matching TRBD2. The CDR3 totals 15 residues. With 2 bases clipped from V and 6 bases from J, the junction kept 3 bases outside the gene matches. Germline CDR1 reads MNHEY; CDR2 reads SMNVEV (reference sequence). CDR3 protein: CASSLVLAGVNEQFF. For the CDR3, the DNA is TGTGCCAGCAGTTTAGTACTAGCGGGAGTCAATGAGCAGTTCTTC.

The V gene is TRBV5-1, the J gene TRBJ1-1; 11 bases are a match to TRBD1. The CDR3 sequence is 15 residues long. Germline CDR1 reads SGHRS; CDR2 reads YFSETQ. V was clipped by 2 bases and J by 6 bases; unmatched bases: 6. CDR3 in amino acids: CASSLPGQGGAEAFF. In DNA form, the CDR3 reads TGCGCCAGCAGCTTACCGGGACAGGGGGGAGCTGAAGCTTTCTTT. Using reference TRBV5-1 and TRBJ1-1 for the parts outside the CDR3, the full variable domain is KAGVTQTPRYLIKTRGQQVTLSCSPISGHRSVSWYQQTPGQGLQFLFEYFSETQRNKGNFPGRFSGRQFSNSRSEMNVSTLELGDSALYLCASSLPGQGGAEAFFGQGTRLTVV.

The DNA of the CDR3 is TGTGCCAGCAGCTCGTCGACTAGCGGGAGTGGCACAGATACGCAGTATTTT. It encodes CASSSSTSGSGTDTQYF. The chain joins TRBV7-2 to TRBJ2-3, with 12 bases identical to TRBD2. Germline CDR1 SGHTA, CDR2 FQGNSA. After removal of 4 bases from V and 1 base from J, the junction contained 6 bases not matched to a gene. CDR3 length: 17 residues. Full variable domain (rest looked up from reference TRBV7-2 and TRBJ2-3): GAGVSQSPSNKVTEKGKDVELRCDPISGHTALYWYRQSLGQGLEFLIYFQGNSAPDKSGLPSDRFSAERTGGSVSTLTIQRTQQEDSAVYLCASSSSTSGSGTDTQYFGPGTRLTVL.

The rearrangement joins TRBV5-6 to TRBJ1-5; 7 bases are a match to TRBD1. Germline CDR1 SGHDT, CDR2 YYEEEE. This CDR3 region has 17 residues. V dropped 2 bases and J dropped 0; count of bases not matched to a gene: 8. The CDR3 is CASSLKGARGSNQPQHF. CDR3 sequence (DNA): TGTGCCAGCAGCTTAAAGGGGGCTAGAGGTAGCAATCAGCCCCAGCATTTT.

The chain employs TRBV3-1 (or the pseudogene TRBV3-2) and TRBJ1-4; possibly TRBD1 for D (5 bases). CDR3 length: 15 amino acids. The germline CDR1 and CDR2 sequences are LGHDT and YNNKEL (reference sequence). Trimming removed 3 bases at V and 12 bases at J, with 20 bases between. The CDR3 region is CASSQDILRGVQLFF. The CDR3 bases are TGTGCCAGCAGCCAGGATATCCTCCGGGGGGTGCAACTGTTTTTT.

The chain recombines TRBV3-1 (or the pseudogene TRBV3-2) with TRBJ2-7, with 12 bases aligning to TRBD1. CDR1 and CDR2 from the germline V gene are LGHDT and YNNKEL (reference sequence). Germline trimming cut 4 bases from V and 5 bases from J; bases unmatched to any gene: 6. The CDR3 length is 15 residues. For the CDR3, the DNA is TGTGCCAGCAGCCCAACCGGGACAGGGGGCGACGAGCAGTACTTC. It encodes CASSPTGTGGDEQYF.

In its sample, this clone was seen once. The chain has TRBV29-1 and TRBJ2-1; D is ambiguous. V was pared by 6 bases and J by 4 bases, with 13 bases between. Germline CDR1 SQVTM, CDR2 ANQGSEA. This CDR3 is built from 13 residues. CDR3: CSVQDERYNEQFF. In DNA, the CDR3 is TGCAGCGTGCAGGATGAACGGTACAATGAGCAGTTCTTC.

V usage is TRBV10-3 and J usage is TRBJ2-7; possible D gene TRBD2, 5 bases. V lost 0 bases, J lost 3 bases, and 9 bases lay in between. The length of the CDR3 is 14 residues. Germline CDR1 reads ENHRY; CDR2 reads SYGVKD. Here the CDR3 reads CAISESNGNYEQYF. The CDR3 DNA reads TGTGCCATCAGTGAGTCGAACGGGAACTACGAGCAGTACTTC.

This clone was observed once. The chain is built from TRBV30 and TRBJ2-3; 8 positions match TRBD2. CDR3 length: 14 amino acids. V trimming: 2 bases; J trimming: 1 base; junction bases outside the gene matches: 2. Germline V gene data show CDR1 as GTSNPN and CDR2 as SVGIG (reference sequence). The CDR3 DNA reads as TGTGCCTGGAGTCGGCGGGGGGGCACAGATACGCAGTATTTT. Translation gives CAWSRRGGTDTQYF. The variable domain in full, with the rest retrieved from reference TRBV30 and TRBJ2-3, is SQTIHQWPATLVQPVGSPLSLECTVEGTSNPNLYWYRQAAGRGLQLLFYSVGIGQISSEVPQNLSASRPQDRQFILSSKKLLLSDSGFYLCAWSRRGGTDTQYFGPGTRLTVL.

This clone was seen just once. The chain joins TRBV2 to TRBJ2-5; D is perhaps TRBD2 (5 bases). Germline values: CDR1 SNHLY, CDR2 FYNNEI. The CDR3 is 14 amino acids. V was clipped by 7 bases and J by 3 bases, with 15 bases between them. CDR3 region: CASITRITEETQYF. In nucleotides, the CDR3 is TGTGCCAGCATCACTAGAATAACAGAAGAGACCCAGTACTTC.

The genes are TRBV7-9 and TRBJ2-7; 8 bases fit TRBD1. Per germline, CDR1 SEHNR and CDR2 FQNEAQ (reference sequence). The V segment lost 1 base and the J segment 1 base; nucleotides outside the gene matches: 0. The length of the CDR3 is 14 residues. The CDR3 sequence is CASSLGTGSYEQYF. Here the CDR3 DNA reads TGTGCCAGCAGCTTAGGGACAGGGTCCTACGAGCAGTACTTC. The complete variable domain, with remaining parts taken from reference TRBV7-9 and TRBJ2-7, reads DTGVSQNPRHKITKRGQNVTFRCDPISEHNRLYWYRQTLGQGPEFLTYFQNEAQLEKSRLLSDRFSAERPKGSFSTLEIQRTEQGDSAMYLCASSLGTGSYEQYFGPGTRLTVT.

This chain links TRBV7-2 with TRBJ2-7; D possibly corresponds to TRBD2 (5 bases). Germline V gene sequence: CDR1 SGHTA, CDR2 FQGNSA. This CDR3 has 14 amino acids. V lost 4 bases, J lost 3 bases, and 13 bases lay in between. The CDR3 loop reads CASSSPAGFYEQYF. The CDR3 coding sequence is TGTGCCAGCAGCTCCCCCGCGGGTTTCTACGAGCAGTACTTC.

This chain joins TRBV11-3 and TRBJ2-1; 7 bases agree with TRBD1. With V trimmed by 3 bases and J by 10 bases, 9 bases remained unmatched. The CDR3 runs 14 residues. Germline assignment: CDR1 SGHNT and CDR2 YENEEA. This CDR3 is CASSFGTGVNEQFF. CDR3 in DNA: TGTGCCAGCAGCTTTGGTACAGGGGTTAACGAGCAGTTCTTC.

This clone showed up just once. This chain links TRBV7-2 with TRBJ2-7; 9 nucleotides align to TRBD1. Germline V gene data show CDR1 as SGHTA and CDR2 as FQGNSA. V shed 2 bases, J shed 5 bases, and the junction held 4 bases outside the gene matches. The CDR3 consists of 14 residues. The CDR3 DNA follows: TGTGCCAGCAGCTTAAGGGACAGGGCCAACGAGCAGTACTTC. It translates to CASSLRDRANEQYF. Full variable domain (remainder filled in from reference TRBV7-2 and TRBJ2-7): GAGVSQSPSNKVTEKGKDVELRCDPISGHTALYWYRQSLGQGLEFLIYFQGNSAPDKSGLPSDRFSAERTGGSVSTLTIQRTQQEDSAVYLCASSLRDRANEQYFGPGTRLTVT.

This clone has only a few counts. The chain's CDR3 is CASSKEQGNEQYF. The DNA of the CDR3 is TGTGCCAGCTCGAAAGAACAGGGAAACGAGCAGTACTTC. The chain joins TRBV18 to TRBJ2-7; D possibly corresponds to TRBD1 (6 bases). This CDR3 spans 13 amino acids. V was cut by 6 bases and J by 5 bases, with 14 bases left in between. Germline CDR1 is KGHSH and CDR2 is LQKENI.

The gene calls are TRBV7-8 and TRBJ2-5, with D perhaps matching TRBD1 (6 bases). V was cut by 11 bases and J by 0 bases, with 16 bases left in between. The CDR3 is 14 amino acids. Germline loops: CDR1 SGHVS, CDR2 FQNEAQ. The CDR3 loop is CASGPRGHQETQYF. CDR3 bases: TGTGCCTCAGGACCCAGGGGCCACCAAGAGACCCAGTACTTC.

The genes are TRBV5-4 and TRBJ1-2; TRBD1 is a possible D gene (6 bases). This CDR3 spans 13 amino acids. V was pared by 6 bases and J by 5 bases, with 14 bases between. Per germline, CDR1 SGHNT and CDR2 YYREEE (reference sequence). In DNA, the CDR3 is TGTGCCAGCACCCCCGACAGGCTGTATGGCTACACCTTC. It specifies CASTPDRLYGYTF.

CDR3 coding DNA: TGTGCCAGCAGCTCCCGGGACAGGGGAGGTTCTGGGGCCAACGTCCTGACTTTC. Protein product: CASSSRDRGGSGANVLTF. J is TRBJ2-6 and V is TRBV7-2, with 10 bases identical to TRBD1. Germline V gives CDR1 SGHTA, CDR2 FQGNSA. The CDR3 is 18 residues long. Trimming cost V 4 bases and J 1 base; bases outside gene matches: 7.

This sequence joins TRBV9 and TRBJ1-2; perhaps TRBD1 as D (6 bases). The CDR3 contains 14 residues. The V end was cut by 0 bases, the J end by 7 bases, with 13 bases between. Per germline, CDR1 SGDLS and CDR2 YYNGEE. This CDR3 is CASSVGGGISGYTF. The CDR3 DNA is TGTGCCAGCAGCGTAGGAGGGGGAATAAGTGGCTACACCTTC. The variable domain in full, with the rest retrieved from reference TRBV9 and TRBJ1-2, is DSGVTQTPKHLITATGQRVTLRCSPRSGDLSVYWYQQSLDQGLQFLIQYYNGEERAKGNILERFSAQQFPDLHSELNLSSLELGDSALYFCASSVGGGISGYTFGSGTRLTVV.

This sequence joins TRBV5-5 and TRBJ1-1; no clear D. Deletions cut 4 bases from V and 1 base from J, with 14 bases between. The CDR3 consists of 15 residues. Germline loops: CDR1 SGHKS, CDR2 YYEKEE (reference sequence). The CDR3 bases are TGTGCCAGCAGCCCACGGTGGGCAGGGAACACTGAAGCTTTCTTT. Translation gives CASSPRWAGNTEAFF.